This TCR beta chain originates from a study of blood T cell repertoires in COVID-19. Turning to the study itself: Spain, Italy and the United States supplied samples that represented acute and convalescent COVID-19.

The data were produced by immunoSEQ multiplex PCR, yet TCRdb's version contains in-frame clones alone and is incomplete. The sample has approximately 110,000 clones, around 70% seen once. Concerning this clone itself: The sample carries other DNA sequences with the same CDR3.

V was cut by 0 bases and J by 3 bases, with 7 bases left in between. Per the germline V gene, CDR1 is SGHRS and CDR2 is YFSETQ. This CDR3 is 14 amino acids long. Sequenced material: peripheral blood. The chain employs TRBV5-1 and TRBJ1-3; TRBD1 might be the D (5 bases). This TCR came from an elderly man with COVID-19, enrolled during active disease. CDR3 residues: CASSLAGYGNTIYF. The CDR3 DNA follows: TGCGCCAGCAGCTTGGCAGGGTATGGAAACACCATATATTTT.